A single sample gave rise to the 31 T cell receptor beta chains below, sequenced in a study of cytomegalovirus exposure and HLA in healthy donors. Primers included in the PCR were 60 Vbeta and 13 Jbeta primers. The protocol was immunoSEQ multiplex PCR, while the TCRdb copy is restricted to in-frame clones and leaves out a portion. Among some 150,000 clones listed, roughly 79% were seen once. The sequenced sample was PBMCs. The receptor set was obtained from a male donor in good health and CMV-seronegative.

The chain recombines TRBV5-1 with TRBJ2-7, with D tentatively TRBD1 (6 bases). V lost 4 bases, J lost 0 bases, and 11 bases lay in between. CDR3 length: 14 amino acids. CDR1 and CDR2 (germline): SGHRS, YFSETQ. The CDR3 loop is CASSEQGYSYEQYF. The CDR3 DNA follows: TGCGCCAGCAGCGAACAGGGTTACTCCTACGAGCAGTACTTC.

The V gene is TRBV14, the J gene TRBJ2-3; 12 nucleotides match TRBD2. The length of the CDR3 is 16 residues. The V gene's germline CDR1 is SGHDN and CDR2 FVKESK. V shed 3 bases, J shed 1 base, and the junction held 2 bases outside the gene matches. CDR3 sequence reads: CASSHGTSGRTDTQYF. In DNA form, the CDR3 reads TGTGCCAGCAGCCACGGGACTAGCGGGCGCACAGATACGCAGTATTTT. Full variable domain (rest looked up from reference TRBV14 and TRBJ2-3): EAGVTQFPSHSVIEKGQTVTLRCDPISGHDNLYWYRRVMGKEIKFLLHFVKESKQDESGMPNNRFLAERTGGTYSTLKVQPAELEDSGVYFCASSHGTSGRTDTQYFGPGTRLTVL.

The rearrangement uses TRBV18 and TRBJ2-3; D not resolved. This CDR3 comprises 12 residues. V lost 2 bases and J 3 bases, leaving 3 bases between the germline ends. Germline V gives CDR1 KGHSH, CDR2 LQKENI. This CDR3 is CASSPITDTQYF. In nucleotides, the CDR3 is TGTGCCAGCTCACCAATAACAGATACGCAGTATTTT. Drawing the rest from reference TRBV18 and TRBJ2-3, the complete variable domain is NAGVMQNPRHLVRRRGQEARLRCSPMKGHSHVYWYRQLPEEGLKFMVYLQKENIIDESGMPKERFSAEFPKEGPSILRIQQVVRGDSAAYFCASSPITDTQYFGPGTRLTVL.

The V and J genes are TRBV7-3 and TRBJ2-7, with D possibly matching TRBD1 (6 bases). Deletions cut 3 bases from V and 4 bases from J, with 10 bases between. This CDR3 has 13 amino acids. Germline V CDR1 and CDR2: SGHTA, FQGTGA. The CDR3, as DNA: TGTGCCAGCAGCTTGGTCAGGGGATACGAGCAGTACTTC. It is translated as CASSLVRGYEQYF.

Notes on this clone: This sample includes further DNA sequences coding for the same CDR3. The V call is TRBV7-2, the J call TRBJ1-2; tentative D call: TRBD1 (5 bases). The V and J ends lost 2 bases and 4 bases respectively, with 11 bases between them. CDR1 and CDR2 from the germline V gene are SGHTA and FQGNSA. The CDR3 is made up of 14 amino acids. CDR3: CASSLTRGGYGYTF. The CDR3, as DNA: TGTGCCAGCAGCTTAACAAGGGGAGGCTATGGCTACACCTTC.

The chain uses TRBV5-1 and TRBJ2-4; maybe TRBD1 (6 bases). Per the germline V gene, CDR1 is SGHRS and CDR2 is YFSETQ. V lost 4 bases and J 8 bases, leaving 22 bases between the germline ends. This CDR3 region has 16 residues. CDR3 amino acids: CASSETQGTAGDIQYF. Here the CDR3 DNA reads TGCGCCAGCAGCGAAACGCAGGGGACCGCAGGGGACATTCAGTACTTC.

The chain employs TRBV5-5 and TRBJ1-4; 7 bases line up with TRBD1. V dropped 5 bases and J dropped 8; count of bases not matched to a gene: 9. CDR3 length: 14 amino acids. Germline loops: CDR1 SGHKS, CDR2 YYEKEE (reference sequence). The CDR3 protein is CASRRQGLGEKLFF. In nucleotides, the CDR3 is TGTGCCAGCAGACGACAGGGATTGGGGGAAAAACTGTTTTTT.

This rearrangement joins TRBV5-6 to TRBJ2-7; 9 bases are shared with TRBD2. From germline, CDR1 is SGHDT and CDR2 YYEEEE. The CDR3 sequence is 16 residues long. J was trimmed by 7 bases and V by 0 bases; bases with no gene match: 11. CDR3 nucleotide sequence: TGTGCCAGCAGCTTGGGTCCCTTAGCGGGAGTCAGGGAGCAGTACTTC. Protein: CASSLGPLAGVREQYF.

In this sample, this clone turned up once. The chain joins TRBV11-2 to TRBJ2-7; 8 nucleotides line up with TRBD2. The CDR3 covers 15 residues. The germline gives CDR1 SGHAT, CDR2 FQNNGV. V shed 1 base, J shed 2 bases, and the junction held 4 bases outside the gene matches. For the CDR3, the DNA is TGTGCCAGCAGCTTAGTGGGACTAGTAACCTACGAGCAGTACTTC. The encoded protein is CASSLVGLVTYEQYF. Variable domain in full (rest from reference TRBV11-2 and TRBJ2-7): EAGVAQSPRYKIIEKRQSVAFWCNPISGHATLYWYQQILGQGPKLLIQFQNNGVVDDSQLPKDRFSAERLKGVDSTLKIQPAKLEDSAVYLCASSLVGLVTYEQYFGPGTRLTVT.

This clone was seen a single time. The chain employs TRBV6-1 and TRBJ2-5; D ambiguous. The CDR3 contains 10 residues. Looked up from germline, CDR1 is MNHNS and CDR2 is SASEGT. Trimming removed 5 bases at V and 9 bases at J, with 7 bases between. CDR3 nucleotide sequence: TGTGCCAGCAGTTTAGTCCCCCAGTACTTC. This encodes CASSLVPQYF.

The chain is built from TRBV9 and TRBJ2-7; D possibly corresponds to TRBD2 (6 bases). This CDR3 is 16 amino acids long. The ends were cut back, 0 bases at V and 2 bases at J, with 15 bases in the middle. The V gene's germline CDR1 is SGDLS and CDR2 YYNGEE. The DNA for the CDR3 is TGTGCCAGCAGCGTAGGGGAAAGGGGACTCCCCTACGAGCAGTACTTC. It encodes CASSVGERGLPYEQYF.

A note on this clone: Mismatch with germline at one junction end may stem from a read error. The V and J genes are TRBV2 and TRBJ2-1; 7 bases fit TRBD1. Germline lookup yields CDR1 SNHLY and CDR2 FYNNEI. The CDR3 runs 15 residues. The DNA of the CDR3 is TGTGCCAGCAGTGTAGGGGGCTTGGGTCTCAATGGGCAGTTCTTC. Amino acids: CASSVGGLGLNGQFF. Full variable domain (outside the CDR3, taken from reference TRBV2 and TRBJ2-1): EPEVTQTPSHQVTQMGQEVILRCVPISNHLYFYWYRQILGQKVEFLVSFYNNEISEKSEIFDDQFSVERPDGSNFTLKIRSTKLEDSAMYFCASSVGGLGLNGQFFGPGTRLTVL.

This clone showed up just a few times. V is TRBV18 and J is TRBJ1-2; D unclear. The germline gives CDR1 KGHSH, CDR2 LQKENI. This CDR3 contains 13 residues. V lost 2 bases to trimming and J lost 4 bases, with 8 bases between them. CDR3 sequence: CASSPGLGYGYTF. In DNA form, the CDR3 reads TGTGCCAGCTCACCAGGACTCGGCTATGGCTACACCTTC.

This rearrangement joins TRBV6-1 to TRBJ2-5; D may be TRBD1 (5 bases). Judging by the DNA end, TRBJ2-7 fits better; the J call may be wrong. The CDR3 spans 15 residues. The germline gives CDR1 MNHNS, CDR2 SASEGT. In DNA, the CDR3 is TGTGCCAGCAGTGAAGGAAGGGTAGGGGACTACGAGCAGTACTTC. Protein sequence: CASSEGRVGDYEQYF.

V is TRBV15 and J is TRBJ2-5, with 7 bases fitting TRBD2. Germline V lookup: CDR1 LNHNV, CDR2 YYDKDF (reference sequence). The length of the CDR3 is 15 residues. The trim removed 1 base at V and 0 bases at J, leaving 2 bases unmatched. The CDR3 DNA reads as TGTGCCACCAGCAGAGGGCTAGCGGACCAAGAGACCCAGTACTTC. This translates into CATSRGLADQETQYF.

The chain links TRBV9 to TRBJ2-1; tentative D call: TRBD2 (6 bases). V lost 0 bases and J 7 bases, leaving 14 bases between the germline ends. This CDR3 region has 15 residues. CDR1 SGDLS and CDR2 YYNGEE come from the germline V gene. The CDR3 protein is CASSVVEARGNEQFF. The CDR3 nucleotides are TGTGCCAGCAGCGTAGTGGAAGCCCGGGGGAATGAGCAGTTCTTC.

V usage is TRBV6-6 and J usage is TRBJ1-1, with a weak D call TRBD1 (6 bases). CDR3 length: 14 residues. CDR1 and CDR2 from the germline V gene are MNHNY and SVGAGI (reference sequence). The germline V and J ends were trimmed by 6 bases and 5 bases, with 16 bases remaining between them. CDR3 in DNA: TGTGCCAGCAGAACCACAGGGAGGGGGACTGAAGCTTTCTTT. Its translation is CASRTTGRGTEAFF.

The CDR3 is CASRRDRSTETQYF. In DNA, the CDR3 is TGTGCCAGCAGGCGGGACAGATCTACGGAGACCCAGTACTTC. The chain uses TRBV7-9 and TRBJ2-5; TRBD1 is a possible D gene (7 bases). There are 14 residues in the CDR3. Trimming stripped 6 bases from V and 5 bases from J, with 16 bases between. CDR1 is SEHNR, CDR2 FQNEAQ, per germline (reference sequence).

The chain combines TRBV18 with TRBJ2-2, with D maybe TRBD1 (6 bases). The CDR3 contains 14 residues. Germline values: CDR1 KGHSH, CDR2 LQKENI. V was cut by 2 bases and J by 3 bases, with 7 bases left in between. The CDR3 reads CASSPAGDTGELFF. The DNA for the CDR3 is TGTGCCAGCTCACCAGCAGGGGACACCGGGGAGCTGTTTTTT. Complete variable domain (other parts from reference TRBV18 and TRBJ2-2): NAGVMQNPRHLVRRRGQEARLRCSPMKGHSHVYWYRQLPEEGLKFMVYLQKENIIDESGMPKERFSAEFPKEGPSILRIQQVVRGDSAAYFCASSPAGDTGELFFGEGSRLTVL.

The chain recombines TRBV6-5 with TRBJ2-5; TRBD1 is a possible D gene (6 bases). Germline V gives CDR1 MNHEY, CDR2 SVGAGI. Trimming stripped 0 bases from V and 4 bases from J, with 12 bases between. The CDR3 has 15 amino acids. The CDR3 bases are TGTGCCAGCAGTTACTCGAGACAGGACGGAGAGACCCAGTACTTC. Translating gives CASSYSRQDGETQYF.

The sample holds one count of this clone. This chain joins TRBV4-1 and TRBJ2-7; 7 bases are a match to TRBD2. Germline loops: CDR1 MGHRA, CDR2 YSYEKL. There are 16 residues in the CDR3. The J segment lost 1 base and the V segment lost 2 bases, leaving 8 bases of the junction unmatched. The CDR3 is CASSQRALAESYEQYF. In DNA, the CDR3 is TGCGCCAGCAGCCAAAGGGCCCTAGCGGAGTCCTACGAGCAGTACTTC.

This chain joins TRBV19 and TRBJ1-5; unclear D gene. Germline loops: CDR1 LNHDA, CDR2 SQIVND (reference sequence). V lost 5 bases, J lost 6 bases, and 11 bases lay in between. The CDR3 is 13 amino acids. The CDR3 nucleotides are TGTGCCAGTAGTCCCACAGTGGCTCAGCCCCAGCATTTT. This codes for CASSPTVAQPQHF. Full variable domain (missing parts from reference TRBV19 and TRBJ1-5): DGGITQSPKYLFRKEGQNVTLSCEQNLNHDAMYWYRQDPGQGLRLIYYSQIVNDFQKGDIAEGYSVSREKKESFPLTVTSAQKNPTAFYLCASSPTVAQPQHFGDGTRLSIL.

This chain connects TRBV4-2 to TRBJ2-2; a possible D gene is TRBD1 (6 bases). The CDR3 covers 15 residues. Germline CDR1 LGHNA, CDR2 YNFKEQ. Trimming cost V 3 bases and J 3 bases, with 11 bases left between them. The CDR3 here is CASSHRDKDTGELFF. In DNA form, the CDR3 reads TGTGCCAGCAGCCACAGGGACAAAGACACCGGGGAGCTGTTTTTT.

The gene calls are TRBV30 and TRBJ2-6; D unclear. This CDR3 has 17 residues. CDR1 is GTSNPN, CDR2 SVGIG, per germline (reference sequence). V was pared by 0 bases and J by 0 bases, with 12 bases between. The CDR3 sequence is CAWSVSASSSGANVLTF. The CDR3 coding sequence is TGTGCCTGGAGTGTTTCGGCCTCTAGCTCTGGGGCCAACGTCCTGACTTTC.

The rearrangement joins TRBV29-1 to TRBJ1-4; possible D gene TRBD1, 5 bases. The CDR3 is made up of 14 amino acids. Germline loops: CDR1 SQVTM, CDR2 ANQGSEA. The V end was cut by 0 bases, the J end by 7 bases, with 12 bases between. The CDR3 here is CSVEEGEGGEKLFF. In nucleotides, the CDR3 is TGCAGCGTTGAAGAAGGGGAAGGTGGTGAAAAACTGTTTTTT.

This clone came up once. The rearrangement uses TRBV27 and TRBJ1-4; 8 bases fit TRBD1. The CDR3 extends over 16 amino acids. Looked up from germline, CDR1 is MNHEY and CDR2 is SMNVEV (reference sequence). With 4 bases clipped from V and 11 bases from J, the junction kept 15 bases outside the gene matches. CDR3 coding DNA: TGTGCCAGCAGTTGGGGGACAGGCTTTGGTGGAGGCAAACTGTTTTTT. Translated, it gives CASSWGTGFGGGKLFF.

J is TRBJ2-3 and V is TRBV25-1; 8 bases agree with TRBD2. Germline CDR1 MGHDK, CDR2 SYGVNS. The junction had 7 bases not matched to a gene; V was cut back by 2 bases and J by 0 bases. The CDR3 loop spans 17 amino acids. The CDR3 DNA is TGTGCCAGCAGTGAAGGGGGAAGCGGGAGAAGCACAGATACGCAGTATTTT. It specifies CASSEGGSGRSTDTQYF.

V usage is TRBV5-4 and J usage is TRBJ1-4; TRBD1 matches at 9 bases. Unmatched junction bases numbered 10, after V lost 0 bases and J lost 7 bases. Germline values: CDR1 SGHNT, CDR2 YYREEE (reference sequence). This CDR3 contains 17 residues. DNA for the CDR3: TGTGCCAGCAGCTTGGGGGGGACAGGGATTGGAGGTGAAAAACTGTTTTTT. Translated: CASSLGGTGIGGEKLFF.

The chain is built from TRBV6-5 and TRBJ1-1; D call uncertain. CDR1 is MNHEY and CDR2 is SVGAGI in the germline V gene. Trimming shortened V by 0 bases and J by 0 bases, and 8 bases separated the two germline ends. The CDR3 covers 15 residues. The CDR3 spells CASSYSPRLNTEAFF. The DNA for the CDR3 is TGTGCCAGCAGTTACTCGCCGAGGCTGAACACTGAAGCTTTCTTT.

This rearrangement joins TRBV11-3 to TRBJ1-1, with TRBD1 identical over 9 bases. The germline V gene encodes CDR1 SGHNT and CDR2 YENEEA. The CDR3 extends over 15 amino acids. J gave up 7 bases and V 5 bases, and 11 bases lay outside the gene matches. The CDR3 reads CASSPGYGTGYEAFF. CDR3 nucleotides: TGTGCCAGCAGCCCCGGTTACGGGACAGGGTATGAAGCTTTCTTT.

The chain carries TRBV2 and TRBJ2-6; 8 bases agree with TRBD1. CDR3 length: 18 residues. From germline, CDR1 is SNHLY and CDR2 FYNNEI. With V trimmed by 2 bases and J by 4 bases, 10 bases remained unmatched. In DNA, the CDR3 is TGTGCCAGCAGTGAATTCCCCCAGGGGGCGCAAGGGGCCAACGTCCTGACTTTC. Amino acids: CASSEFPQGAQGANVLTF.